The rows below give T cell receptor beta chains drawn from one sample of a study of blood T cell repertoires in COVID-19. Assay: immunoSEQ multiplex PCR; the TCRdb copy retains only in-frame clones and omits some. The sample comprises 250,000 to 350,000 clones, roughly 90% of which are singletons, and roughly 2.8% rests with the top ten. The sample comprised peripheral blood. These receptors all stem from a woman aged 30 to 39 with COVID-19, enrolled during active disease. The CDR3 runs from the conserved cysteine through the conserved F or W. The D gene is left open where the match is weak. Size is stated for part of the rows, as once, few or many counts, or as a class when the clone is expanded.

clone size: .; J gene: TRBJ1-5; D gene: TRBD1; V gene: TRBV19; CDR3 protein: CASSFGQGGNQPQHF; CDR3 DNA: TGTGCCAGTAGTTTCGGACAGGGCGGCAATCAGCCCCAGCATTTT
clone size: .; J gene: TRBJ1-3; D gene: .; V gene: TRBV9; CDR3 protein: CASSPTGSGNTIYF; CDR3 DNA: TGTGCCAGCAGTCCGACAGGCTCTGGAAACACCATATATTTT
clone size: .; J gene: TRBJ1-2; D gene: .; V gene: TRBV6-5; CDR3 protein: CASSLTARWDGYTF; CDR3 DNA: TGTGCCAGCAGCCTTACAGCCCGCTGGGATGGCTACACCTTC
clone size: .; J gene: TRBJ2-2; D gene: .; V gene: TRBV1; CDR3 protein: CTSSQGERIESAGSNTGELFF; CDR3 DNA: TGCACCAGCAGCCAAGGGGAGCGTATCGAGTCGGCGGGATCGAACACCGGGGAGCTGTTTTTT
clone size: .; J gene: TRBJ2-7; D gene: TRBD2; V gene: TRBV5-1; CDR3 protein: CASSTGLAGGGTYEQYF; CDR3 DNA: TGCGCCAGCAGCACTGGACTAGCGGGAGGGGGGACCTACGAGCAGTACTTC
clone size: .; J gene: TRBJ1-2; D gene: TRBD1; V gene: TRBV7-2; CDR3 protein: CASSPGQGTYGYTF; CDR3 DNA: TGTGCCAGCAGCCCGGGACAGGGGACCTATGGCTACACCTTC
clone size: .; J gene: TRBJ1-5; D gene: TRBD1; V gene: TRBV6-5; CDR3 protein: CASSRDRDSNQPQHF; CDR3 DNA: TGTGCCAGCAGCAGGGACAGGGATAGCAATCAGCCCCAGCATTTT
clone size: once; J gene: TRBJ2-1; D gene: TRBD2; V gene: TRBV2; CDR3 protein: CASKGGLAGRNEQFF; CDR3 DNA: TGTGCCAGCAAGGGAGGACTAGCGGGAAGGAATGAGCAGTTCTTC
clone size: .; J gene: TRBJ1-2; D gene: TRBD1; V gene: TRBV28; CDR3 protein: CASSADRAYGYTF; CDR3 DNA: TGTGCCAGCAGTGCGGACAGGGCTTATGGCTACACCTTC
clone size: .; J gene: TRBJ1-1; D gene: .; V gene: TRBV6-1; CDR3 protein: CASSEWQGNTEAFF; CDR3 DNA: TGTGCCAGCAGTGAGTGGCAGGGGAACACTGAAGCTTTCTTT
clone size: few; J gene: TRBJ2-2; D gene: TRBD2; V gene: TRBV5-4; CDR3 protein: CASTVKREWYTGELFF; CDR3 DNA: TGTGCCAGCACCGTAAAGCGGGAGTGGTACACCGGGGAGCTGTTTTTT
clone size: .; J gene: TRBJ2-7; D gene: .; V gene: TRBV3-1/TRBV3-2; CDR3 protein: CASSQGADEQYF; CDR3 DNA: TGTGCCAGCAGCCAGGGGGCCGACGAGCAGTACTTC
clone size: .; J gene: TRBJ1-2; D gene: .; V gene: TRBV28; CDR3 protein: CASSFSANYGYTF; CDR3 DNA: TGTGCCAGCAGTTTCTCAGCTAACTATGGCTACACCTTC
clone size: .; J gene: TRBJ1-1; D gene: TRBD1; V gene: TRBV7-2; CDR3 protein: CASSLEGQGSSTEAFF; CDR3 DNA: TGTGCCAGCAGCTTAGAGGGACAGGGGTCGAGCACTGAAGCTTTCTTT
clone size: .; J gene: TRBJ2-7; D gene: TRBD2; V gene: TRBV28; CDR3 protein: CASSGTSGASYEQYF; CDR3 DNA: TGTGCCAGCAGCGGGACTAGCGGGGCATCCTACGAGCAGTACTTC
clone size: .; J gene: TRBJ1-5; D gene: .; V gene: TRBV28; CDR3 protein: CASSPSWGHYSNQPQHF; CDR3 DNA: TGTGCCAGCAGCCCCTCGTGGGGGCATTATAGCAATCAGCCCCAGCATTTT
clone size: once; J gene: TRBJ1-5; D gene: .; V gene: TRBV20-1; CDR3 protein: CSASPEDRTNQPQHF; CDR3 DNA: TGCAGTGCTAGTCCGGAGGACAGAACAAATCAGCCCCAGCATTTT
clone size: .; J gene: TRBJ1-5; D gene: .; V gene: TRBV30; CDR3 protein: CAWNAGIGQPQHF; CDR3 DNA: TGTGCCTGGAACGCAGGGATCGGACAGCCCCAGCATTTT
clone size: .; J gene: TRBJ2-1; D gene: TRBD1; V gene: TRBV11-2; CDR3 protein: CASSLAHGQGTYNEQFF; CDR3 DNA: TGTGCCAGCAGCTTAGCCCACGGACAGGGAACCTACAATGAGCAGTTCTTC
clone size: .; J gene: TRBJ2-5; D gene: .; V gene: TRBV7-7; CDR3 protein: CASSQDRQETQYF; CDR3 DNA: TGTGCCAGCAGCCAGGACAGACAAGAGACCCAGTACTTC
clone size: once; J gene: TRBJ2-1; D gene: TRBD2; V gene: TRBV5-1; CDR3 protein: CASTLGLAGNEQFF; CDR3 DNA: TGCGCCAGCACCCTAGGACTAGCGGGAAATGAGCAGTTCTTC
clone size: .; J gene: TRBJ2-2; D gene: .; V gene: TRBV6-1; CDR3 protein: CASSEAGLGTNTGELFF; CDR3 DNA: TGTGCCAGCAGTGAAGCAGGCCTGGGCACGAACACCGGGGAGCTGTTTTTT
clone size: .; J gene: TRBJ1-5; D gene: .; V gene: TRBV28; CDR3 protein: CASRRYSDQPQHF; CDR3 DNA: TGTGCCAGCAGACGATACAGTGATCAGCCCCAGCATTTT
clone size: .; J gene: TRBJ1-2; D gene: .; V gene: TRBV5-4; CDR3 protein: CASSLNSDYGYTF; CDR3 DNA: TGTGCCAGCAGCTTGAATTCAGACTATGGCTACACCTTC
clone size: .; J gene: TRBJ2-1; D gene: TRBD2; V gene: TRBV15; CDR3 protein: CATSRDYPVAGGTEQFF; CDR3 DNA: TGTGCCACCAGCAGAGATTACCCGGTAGCGGGAGGGACTGAGCAGTTCTTC
clone size: once; J gene: TRBJ1-5; D gene: .; V gene: TRBV3-1/TRBV3-2; CDR3 protein: CASSQGGGRQPQHF; CDR3 DNA: TGTGCCAGCAGCCAAGGTGGAGGCAGGCAGCCCCAGCATTTT
clone size: .; J gene: TRBJ1-1; D gene: .; V gene: TRBV2; CDR3 protein: CASSQGNGAFF; CDR3 DNA: TGTGCCAGCAGCCAGGGAAATGGGGCTTTCTTT
clone size: .; J gene: TRBJ1-4; D gene: .; V gene: TRBV3-1/TRBV3-2; CDR3 protein: CASSPPGKNEKLFF; CDR3 DNA: TGTGCCAGCAGCCCCCCGGGGAAAAATGAAAAACTGTTTTTT
clone size: .; J gene: TRBJ1-5; D gene: .; V gene: TRBV2; CDR3 protein: CASSEFRGENQPQHF; CDR3 DNA: TGTGCCAGCAGTGAATTTCGGGGGGAAAATCAGCCCCAGCATTTT
clone size: .; J gene: TRBJ1-1; D gene: TRBD1; V gene: TRBV18; CDR3 protein: CASSPPSDRGAEAFF; CDR3 DNA: TGTGCCAGCTCACCACCGTCGGACAGGGGAGCTGAAGCTTTCTTT
clone size: .; J gene: TRBJ1-4; D gene: TRBD1; V gene: TRBV10-1; CDR3 protein: CASSPDRRKLFF; CDR3 DNA: TGCGCCAGCAGTCCGGACAGGCGGAAACTGTTTTTT
clone size: .; J gene: TRBJ2-2; D gene: .; V gene: TRBV6-6; CDR3 protein: CASETGGGGELFF; CDR3 DNA: TGTGCCAGCGAAACAGGGGGAGGGGGGGAGCTGTTTTTT
clone size: .; J gene: TRBJ1-1; D gene: .; V gene: TRBV5-6; CDR3 protein: CASSLSGGKGTEAFF; CDR3 DNA: TGTGCCAGCAGCTTGAGCGGGGGCAAGGGCACTGAAGCTTTCTTT
clone size: .; J gene: TRBJ1-2; D gene: .; V gene: TRBV7-2; CDR3 protein: CASSLVGQGHGYTF; CDR3 DNA: TGTGCCAGCAGCTTAGTAGGGCAGGGGCATGGCTACACCTTC
clone size: .; J gene: TRBJ2-5; D gene: TRBD2; V gene: TRBV5-4; CDR3 protein: CASSLGGLAGFQETQYF; CDR3 DNA: TGTGCCAGCAGCTTGGGGGGACTAGCGGGGTTCCAAGAGACCCAGTACTTC
clone size: .; J gene: TRBJ2-1; D gene: .; V gene: TRBV6-5; CDR3 protein: CASSPGGQVFF; CDR3 DNA: TGTGCCAGCAGCCCGGGGGGACAGGTCTTCTTC
clone size: .; J gene: TRBJ1-1; D gene: .; V gene: TRBV4-2; CDR3 protein: CASSQDWNTEAFF; CDR3 DNA: TGTGCCAGCAGCCAAGACTGGAACACTGAAGCTTTCTTT
clone size: .; J gene: TRBJ2-7; D gene: .; V gene: TRBV6-6; CDR3 protein: CASSYEKTYEQYF; CDR3 DNA: TGTGCCAGCAGTTACGAGAAAACCTACGAGCAGTACTTC
clone size: .; J gene: TRBJ1-1; D gene: .; V gene: TRBV18; CDR3 protein: CASSRVLGGEGTEAFF; CDR3 DNA: TGTGCCAGCTCACGAGTTCTGGGAGGGGAAGGGACTGAAGCTTTCTTT
clone size: .; J gene: TRBJ2-5; D gene: .; V gene: TRBV7-2; CDR3 protein: CASSSREETQYF; CDR3 DNA: TGTGCCAGCAGCTCGAGGGAGGAGACCCAGTACTTC
clone size: .; J gene: TRBJ1-1; D gene: .; V gene: TRBV19; CDR3 protein: CASSMPTGNTEAFF; CDR3 DNA: TGTGCCAGTAGTATGCCGACAGGGAACACTGAAGCTTTCTTT
clone size: .; J gene: TRBJ2-7; D gene: .; V gene: TRBV28; CDR3 protein: CASSLRGGGLYEQYF; CDR3 DNA: TGTGCCAGCAGTTTACGTGGTGGAGGTTTATACGAGCAGTACTTC
clone size: .; J gene: TRBJ2-5; D gene: TRBD2; V gene: TRBV25-1; CDR3 protein: CASSEGLSLQETQYF; CDR3 DNA: TGTGCCAGCAGTGAGGGACTATCACTTCAAGAGACCCAGTACTTC
clone size: .; J gene: TRBJ1-1; D gene: .; V gene: TRBV18; CDR3 protein: CASSPGTGENTEAFF; CDR3 DNA: TGTGCCAGCTCACCTGGTACAGGCGAGAACACTGAAGCTTTCTTT
clone size: .; J gene: TRBJ2-1; D gene: TRBD2; V gene: TRBV6-2/TRBV6-3; CDR3 protein: CASSRTSGSYNEQFF; CDR3 DNA: TGTGCCAGCAGCCGGACTAGCGGGAGCTACAATGAGCAGTTCTTC
clone size: .; J gene: TRBJ2-3; D gene: .; V gene: TRBV12-5; CDR3 protein: CASAGVTSTDTQYF; CDR3 DNA: TGTGCTAGTGCCGGGGTCACTAGCACAGATACGCAGTATTTT
clone size: .; J gene: TRBJ1-5; D gene: .; V gene: TRBV19; CDR3 protein: CASKQGWGNQPQHF; CDR3 DNA: TGTGCCAGTAAGCAGGGATGGGGCAATCAGCCCCAGCATTTT
clone size: once; J gene: TRBJ2-6; D gene: TRBD1; V gene: TRBV10-3; CDR3 protein: CAIRGQGWPSGANVLTF; CDR3 DNA: TGTGCCATCAGGGGACAGGGGTGGCCATCTGGGGCCAACGTCCTGACTTTC
clone size: .; J gene: TRBJ1-1; D gene: TRBD1; V gene: TRBV3-1/TRBV3-2; CDR3 protein: CASSQGGKGANTEAFF; CDR3 DNA: TGTGCCAGCAGCCAAGGGGGGAAGGGGGCAAACACTGAAGCTTTCTTT
clone size: .; J gene: TRBJ2-7; D gene: TRBD1; V gene: TRBV12-3/TRBV12-4; CDR3 protein: CASGQGAYEQYF; CDR3 DNA: TGTGCCAGCGGACAGGGGGCCTACGAGCAGTACTTC
clone size: .; J gene: TRBJ2-5; D gene: TRBD2; V gene: TRBV5-5; CDR3 protein: CASSLSWGGRETQYF; CDR3 DNA: TGTGCCAGCAGCTTGTCGTGGGGAGGGCGAGAGACCCAGTACTTC